This TCR beta chain emerged from a study of Graves' ophthalmopathy and Graves' hyperthyroidism. The wider study: Peripheral blood (taken before any treatment) was collected at initial diagnosis.

The authors used Ficoll-Paque density gradient centrifugation to separate PBMCs. The input was about 10 ml of fresh peripheral blood. Amplification of TCR beta CDR3 regions used RNA transcripts. HTBI-primed RT-PCR formed the first round, and a multiplex PCR formed the second. From the multiplex PCR reads, TCRdb called clonotypes with MiXCR, one entry per CDR3 protein. Here the sample spans hundreds of thousands of distinct CDR3 sequences, roughly 50% being singletons. The source of this sequence is an adult man with Graves' ophthalmopathy. Sequenced material: peripheral blood.

CDR3 in DNA: TGCGCCAGCAGCTCGGACCCGGGGGGCTATGGCTACACCTTC. Translating it yields CASSSDPGGYGYTF. J is TRBJ1-2 and V is TRBV5-1, with D perhaps TRBD1 (5 bases). The germline gives CDR1 SGHRS, CDR2 YFSETQ. The V gene lost 3 bases and the J gene lost 4 bases, with 13 bases spanning the gap. The CDR3 is 14 amino acids.